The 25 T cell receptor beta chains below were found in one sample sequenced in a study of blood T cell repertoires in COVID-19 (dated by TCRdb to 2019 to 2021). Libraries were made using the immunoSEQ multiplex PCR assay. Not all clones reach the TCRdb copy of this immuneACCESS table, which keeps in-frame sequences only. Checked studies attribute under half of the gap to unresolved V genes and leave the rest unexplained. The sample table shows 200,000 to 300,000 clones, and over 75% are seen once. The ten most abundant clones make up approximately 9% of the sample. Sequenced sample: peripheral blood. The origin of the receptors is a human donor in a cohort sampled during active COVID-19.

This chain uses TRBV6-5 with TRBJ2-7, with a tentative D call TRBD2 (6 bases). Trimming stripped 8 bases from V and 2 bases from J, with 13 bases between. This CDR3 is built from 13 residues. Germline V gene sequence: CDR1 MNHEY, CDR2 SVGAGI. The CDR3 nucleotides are TGTGCCAGCTCGGTTAGCGGAGCCTACGAGCAGTACTTC. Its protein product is CASSVSGAYEQYF.

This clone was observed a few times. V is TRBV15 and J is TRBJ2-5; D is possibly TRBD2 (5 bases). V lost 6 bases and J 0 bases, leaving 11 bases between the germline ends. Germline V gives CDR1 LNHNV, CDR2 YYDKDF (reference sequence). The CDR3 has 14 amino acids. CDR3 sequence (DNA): TGTGCCACCAGTAAAGACGGGAACCAAGAGACCCAGTACTTC. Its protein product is CATSKDGNQETQYF.

The CDR3 spells CASSVGQNQPQHF. The CDR3 nucleotides are TGTGCCAGCAGCGTGGGACAGAATCAGCCCCAGCATTTT. The chain carries TRBV12-3 or TRBV12-4 and TRBJ1-5; 7 bases align to TRBD1. Unmatched junction bases numbered 3, after V lost 6 bases and J lost 4 bases. This CDR3 is 13 amino acids long.

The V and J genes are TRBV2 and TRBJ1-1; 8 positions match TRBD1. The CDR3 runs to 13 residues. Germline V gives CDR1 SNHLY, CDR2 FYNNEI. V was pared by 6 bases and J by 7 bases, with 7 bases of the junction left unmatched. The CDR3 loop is CASRAGTGLEAFF. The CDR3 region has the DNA TGTGCCAGCAGAGCCGGGACAGGACTTGAAGCTTTCTTT.

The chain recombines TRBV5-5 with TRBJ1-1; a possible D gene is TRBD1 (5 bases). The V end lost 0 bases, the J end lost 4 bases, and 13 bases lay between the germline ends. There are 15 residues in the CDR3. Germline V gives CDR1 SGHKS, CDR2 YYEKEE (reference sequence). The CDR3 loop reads CASSLAVREGTEAFF. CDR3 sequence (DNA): TGTGCCAGCAGCTTGGCCGTCAGGGAAGGCACTGAAGCTTTCTTT. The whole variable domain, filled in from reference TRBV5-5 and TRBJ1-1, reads DAGVTQSPTHLIKTRGQQVTLRCSPISGHKSVSWYQQVLGQGPQFIFQYYEKEERGRGNFPDRFSARQFPNYSSELNVNALLLGDSALYLCASSLAVREGTEAFFGQGTRLTVV.

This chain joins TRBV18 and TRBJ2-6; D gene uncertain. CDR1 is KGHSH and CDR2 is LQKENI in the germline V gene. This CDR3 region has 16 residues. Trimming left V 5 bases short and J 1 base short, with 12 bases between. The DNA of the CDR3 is TGTGCCAGCTCAAATGGAGTTTCATCTGGGGCCAACGTCCTGACTTTC. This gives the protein CASSNGVSSGANVLTF.

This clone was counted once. This chain's CDR3 is CASSETGTGELFF. The DNA for the CDR3 is TGTGCCAGCAGTGAAACAGGGACCGGGGAGCTGTTTTTT. The gene calls are TRBV25-1 and TRBJ2-2, with D perhaps TRBD1 (6 bases). The CDR3 has 13 amino acids. The germline CDR1 and CDR2 sequences are MGHDK and SYGVNS. V lost 2 bases, J lost 5 bases, and 6 bases lay in between.

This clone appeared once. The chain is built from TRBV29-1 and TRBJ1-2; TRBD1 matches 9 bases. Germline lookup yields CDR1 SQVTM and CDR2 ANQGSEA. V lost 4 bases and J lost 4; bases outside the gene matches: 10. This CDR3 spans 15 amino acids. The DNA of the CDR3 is TGCAGCGTTGGGTCGGGACAGGGTCTTGGCTATGGCTACACCTTC. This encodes CSVGSGQGLGYGYTF.

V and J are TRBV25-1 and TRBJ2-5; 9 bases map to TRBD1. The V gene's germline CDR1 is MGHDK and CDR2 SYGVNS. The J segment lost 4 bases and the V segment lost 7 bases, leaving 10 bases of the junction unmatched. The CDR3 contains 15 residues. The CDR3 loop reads CASTASQGAGETQYF. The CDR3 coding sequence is TGTGCCAGCACTGCCTCACAGGGGGCGGGAGAGACCCAGTACTTC.

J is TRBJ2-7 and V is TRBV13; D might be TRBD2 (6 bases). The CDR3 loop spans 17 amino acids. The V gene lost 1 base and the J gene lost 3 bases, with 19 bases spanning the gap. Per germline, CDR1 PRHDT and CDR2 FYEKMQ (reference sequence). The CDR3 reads CASSLEPLWRGHYEQYF. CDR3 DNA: TGTGCCAGCAGCTTAGAACCCCTTTGGCGGGGCCACTACGAGCAGTACTTC.

CDR3 loop: CASSGLYGYTF. CDR3 nucleotide sequence: TGTGCCAGCAGTGGGCTTTATGGCTACACCTTC. The chain employs TRBV28 and TRBJ1-2; D uncertain. Looked up from germline, CDR1 is MDHEN and CDR2 is SYDVKM. The CDR3 totals 11 residues. Trimming removed 5 bases at V and 5 bases at J, with 6 bases between.

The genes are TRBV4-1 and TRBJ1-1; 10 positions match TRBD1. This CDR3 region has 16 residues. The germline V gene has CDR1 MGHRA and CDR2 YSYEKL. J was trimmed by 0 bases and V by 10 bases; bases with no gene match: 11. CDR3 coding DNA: TGCGCCACCGAAAAGGGACAGGGGCCCTTGAACACTGAAGCTTTCTTT. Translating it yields CATEKGQGPLNTEAFF.

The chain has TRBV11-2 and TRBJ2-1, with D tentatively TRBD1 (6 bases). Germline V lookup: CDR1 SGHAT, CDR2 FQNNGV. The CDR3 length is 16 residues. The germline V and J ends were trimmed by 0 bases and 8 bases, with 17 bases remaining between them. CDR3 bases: TGTGCCAGCAGCTTAGAAGGCGGACCCCCAGGGGATGAGCAGTTCTTC. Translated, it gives CASSLEGGPPGDEQFF.

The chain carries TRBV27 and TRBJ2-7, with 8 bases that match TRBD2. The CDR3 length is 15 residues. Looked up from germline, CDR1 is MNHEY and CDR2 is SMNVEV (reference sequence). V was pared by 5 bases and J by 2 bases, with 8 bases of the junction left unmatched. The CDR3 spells CASSPRAGGPYEQYF. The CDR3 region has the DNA TGTGCCAGCAGTCCTAGGGCGGGAGGACCCTACGAGCAGTACTTC.

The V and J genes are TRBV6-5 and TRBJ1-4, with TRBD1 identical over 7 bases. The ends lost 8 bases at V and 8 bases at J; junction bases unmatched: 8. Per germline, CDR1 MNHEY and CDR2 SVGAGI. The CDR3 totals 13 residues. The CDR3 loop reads CASRQGFHEKLFF. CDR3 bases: TGTGCCAGCCGACAGGGTTTCCACGAAAAACTGTTTTTT.

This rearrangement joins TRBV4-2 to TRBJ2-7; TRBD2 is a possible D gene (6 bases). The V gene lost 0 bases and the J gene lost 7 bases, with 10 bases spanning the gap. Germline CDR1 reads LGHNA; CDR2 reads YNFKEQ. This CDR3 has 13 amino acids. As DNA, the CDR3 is TGTGCCAGCAGCCAAGATTTCGGGAGTGAGCAGTACTTC. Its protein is CASSQDFGSEQYF.

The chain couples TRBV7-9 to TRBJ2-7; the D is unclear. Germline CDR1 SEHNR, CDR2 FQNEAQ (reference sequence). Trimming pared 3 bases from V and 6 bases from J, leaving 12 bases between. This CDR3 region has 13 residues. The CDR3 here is CASSFYLQAEQYF. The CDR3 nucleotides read TGTGCCAGCAGCTTTTATCTGCAGGCCGAGCAGTACTTC.

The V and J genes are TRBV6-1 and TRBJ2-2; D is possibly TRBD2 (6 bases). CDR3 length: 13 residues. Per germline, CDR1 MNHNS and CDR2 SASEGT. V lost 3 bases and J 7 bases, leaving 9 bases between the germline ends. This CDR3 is CASSDGGSGELFF. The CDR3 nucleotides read TGTGCCAGCAGTGACGGAGGGAGCGGGGAGCTGTTTTTT.

The CDR3 sequence is CASSPGGLLAGELFF. DNA for the CDR3: TGTGCCAGCAGTCCAGGGGGGTTATTGGCCGGGGAGCTGTTTTTT. V and J are TRBV6-5 and TRBJ2-2; D may be TRBD1 (7 bases). Trimming took off 5 bases at V and 6 bases at J, with 16 bases between the two ends. The CDR3 sequence is 15 residues long. Germline CDR1 is MNHEY and CDR2 is SVGAGI.

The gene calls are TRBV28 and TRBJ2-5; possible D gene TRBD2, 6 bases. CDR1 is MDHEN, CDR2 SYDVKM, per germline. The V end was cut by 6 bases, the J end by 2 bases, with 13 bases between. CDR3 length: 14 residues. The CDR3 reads CASSPGAGQETQYF. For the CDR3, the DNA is TGTGCCAGCAGCCCTGGGGCGGGACAAGAGACCCAGTACTTC.

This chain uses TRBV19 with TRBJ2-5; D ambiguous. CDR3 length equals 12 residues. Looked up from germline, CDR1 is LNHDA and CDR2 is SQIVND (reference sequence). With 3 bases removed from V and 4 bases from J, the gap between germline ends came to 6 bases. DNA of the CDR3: TGTGCCAGTAGTATCTATGGAGAGACCCAGTACTTC. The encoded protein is CASSIYGETQYF.

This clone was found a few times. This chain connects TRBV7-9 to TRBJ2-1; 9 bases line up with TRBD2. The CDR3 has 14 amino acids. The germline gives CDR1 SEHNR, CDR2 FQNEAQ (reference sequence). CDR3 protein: CAGGSGSSYNEQFF. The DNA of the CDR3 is TGTGCTGGCGGTAGCGGGAGCTCCTACAATGAGCAGTTCTTC.

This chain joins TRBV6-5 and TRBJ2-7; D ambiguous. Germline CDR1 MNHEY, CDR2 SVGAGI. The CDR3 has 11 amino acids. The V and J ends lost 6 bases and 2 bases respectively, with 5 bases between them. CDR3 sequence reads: CASRSTYEQYF. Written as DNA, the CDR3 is TGTGCCAGCAGGTCCACCTACGAGCAGTACTTC.

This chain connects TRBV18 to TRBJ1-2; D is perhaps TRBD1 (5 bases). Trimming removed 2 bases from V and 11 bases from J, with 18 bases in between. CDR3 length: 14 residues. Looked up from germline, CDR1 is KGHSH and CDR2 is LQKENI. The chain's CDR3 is CASSPLGLRIGYTF. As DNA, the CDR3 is TGTGCCAGCTCACCATTGGGACTGCGTATTGGGTACACCTTC.

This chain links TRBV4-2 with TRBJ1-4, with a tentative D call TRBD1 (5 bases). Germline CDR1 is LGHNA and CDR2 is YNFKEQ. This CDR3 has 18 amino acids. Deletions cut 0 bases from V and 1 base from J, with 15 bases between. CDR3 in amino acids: CASSQDLVAGRTNEKLFF. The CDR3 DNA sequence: TGTGCCAGCAGCCAAGATTTAGTCGCAGGGCGAACTAATGAAAAACTGTTTTTT.